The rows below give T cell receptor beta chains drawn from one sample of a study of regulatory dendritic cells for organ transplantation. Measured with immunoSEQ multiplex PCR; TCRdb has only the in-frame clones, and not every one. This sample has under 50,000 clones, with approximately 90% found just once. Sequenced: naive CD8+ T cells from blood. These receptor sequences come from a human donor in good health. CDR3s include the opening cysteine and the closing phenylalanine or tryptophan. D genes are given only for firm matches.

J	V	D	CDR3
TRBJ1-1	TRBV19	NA	CASSEGTREAFF
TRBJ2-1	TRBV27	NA	CASSFGGYNEQFF
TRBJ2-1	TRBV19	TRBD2	CASSPSGGSYNEQFF
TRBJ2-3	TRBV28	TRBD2	CASSFSEWEGDTQYF
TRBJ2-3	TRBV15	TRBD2	CATSFDGTSGKTLRADTQYF
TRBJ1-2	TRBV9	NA	CASSGTSSPSYGYTF
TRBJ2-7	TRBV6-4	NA	CASSDRAGYEQYF
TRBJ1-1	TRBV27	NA	CASSLEGGGNTEAFF
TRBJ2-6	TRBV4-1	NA	CASGYSGANVLTF
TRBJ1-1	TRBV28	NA	CASSFSGGSTEAFF
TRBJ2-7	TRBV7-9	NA	CASSLVFNYEQYF
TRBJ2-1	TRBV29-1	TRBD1	CSVEDPRQGSYNEQFF
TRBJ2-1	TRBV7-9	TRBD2	CASSPSTSAFEQFF
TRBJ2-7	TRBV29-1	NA	CSVEDNPGEQYF
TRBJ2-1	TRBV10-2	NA	CASSDGEQFF
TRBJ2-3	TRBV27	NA	CASSTRASTDTQYF
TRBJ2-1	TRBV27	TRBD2	CASRPSGGLFDEQFF
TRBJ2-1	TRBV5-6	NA	CASSFGSSYNEQFF
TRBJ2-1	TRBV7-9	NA	CASSPGNEQFF